This TCR beta chain appears in the sequencing data of a study of control samples from healthy donors and cancer patients. Assay used: immunoSEQ multiplex PCR; TCRdb lists only in-frame clones, some missing. This table has about 160,000 clones, just over 90% appearing once. Per the germline V gene, CDR1 is SQVTM and CDR2 is ANQGSEA. This CDR3 has 13 amino acids. Losses at the gene ends were 6 bases for V and 4 bases for J; bases not matched to a gene: 5. This clone was recorded a few times. This sequence joins TRBV29-1 and TRBJ1-1; 10 nucleotides agree with TRBD1. The specimen sequenced was blood. The receptor comes from a woman in her sixties in good health. In nucleotides, the CDR3 is TGCAGCGTGAGGGACAGGGGTGGCACTGAAGCTTTCTTT. It specifies CSVRDRGGTEAFF.